The 28 T cell receptor beta chains presented below share a single source sample, sequenced in a study of identical twins. Via MiXCR, TCRdb re-called the 5' RACE reads, giving one row per CDR3 protein. In the table there are around 480,000 distinct CDR3 sequences, roughly an eighth of which are singletons. The same sample was also used in a study of yellow fever vaccine responses in identical twins.

Material for sequencing was CD4+ T cells sorted from blood. These receptors were taken from a woman between 18 and 30 years old in good health.

Of note for this clonotype: A read error may produce the germline difference seen at one junction end. This CDR3 reads CASCLNRESFKAKNIQYF. The CDR3 DNA reads TGTGCCAGCTGTTTGAACAGGGAATCATTCAAAGCCAAAAACATTCAGTACTTC. This chain links TRBV12-3 or TRBV12-4 with TRBJ2-4; TRBD1 is a possible D gene (6 bases). This CDR3 region has 18 residues.

This chain connects TRBV6-2 or TRBV6-3 to TRBJ1-2; unclear D gene. The V gene's germline CDR1 is MNHEY and CDR2 SVGEGT. V was shortened by 8 bases and J by 4 bases, with 20 bases between the two germline ends. The CDR3 extends over 15 amino acids. For the CDR3, the DNA is TGTGCCAGCCTTCGTGCTCCTAACTCGTTCTATGGCTACACCTTC. Encoded protein: CASLRAPNSFYGYTF.

The chain is built from TRBV18 and TRBJ2-7; no clear D gene. This CDR3 region has 13 residues. Germline V CDR1 and CDR2: KGHSH, LQKENI. Between the trimmed V and J ends, which lost 3 bases and 5 bases, there was a span of 11 bases. CDR3: CASSPSTRDEQYF. The DNA of the CDR3 is TGTGCCAGCTCACCTTCAACTCGGGACGAGCAGTACTTC.

This clonotype was seen more than once but under ten times. The V and J genes are TRBV6-2 or TRBV6-3 and TRBJ2-1, with 13 bases lining up with TRBD2. The CDR3 contains 16 residues. From germline, CDR1 is MNHEY and CDR2 SVGEGT. J gave up 2 bases and V 5 bases, and 3 bases lay outside the gene matches. CDR3 in amino acids: CASSLTSGGAYNEQFF. The DNA of the CDR3 is TGTGCCAGCAGTCTAACTAGCGGGGGGGCCTACAATGAGCAGTTCTTC.

In this sample, this clonotype turned up many times. The CDR3 nucleotides read TGCGCCAGCAGCTTTACACTAGCGGGGGGCGAGCAGTACTTC. Protein product: CASSFTLAGGEQYF. This rearrangement joins TRBV5-1 to TRBJ2-7, with 12 bases lining up with TRBD2. J lost 6 bases, V lost 2 bases, and 3 bases had no gene match. This CDR3 has 14 amino acids. Germline CDR1 and CDR2: SGHRS and YFSETQ.

The sample holds a few counts of this clonotype. The rearrangement joins TRBV6-1 to TRBJ2-1, with 10 bases matching TRBD1. The CDR3 consists of 16 residues. V shed 4 bases and J 6 bases; nucleotides not matched to a gene: 9. The V gene's germline CDR1 is MNHNS and CDR2 SASEGT. The CDR3 loop reads CASSVPIGTGANEQFF. In nucleotides, the CDR3 is TGTGCCAGCAGTGTTCCCATCGGGACAGGGGCCAATGAGCAGTTCTTC.

This clonotype was seen at least ten times. The genes are TRBV5-5 and TRBJ2-7; TRBD2 aligns across 9 bases. The junction had 12 bases not matched to a gene; V was cut back by 3 bases and J by 2 bases. CDR1 is SGHKS and CDR2 is YYEKEE in the germline V gene (reference sequence). The CDR3 extends over 17 amino acids. Written as DNA, the CDR3 is TGTGCCAGCAGCTCCCACCTTCCGGGACTAGCAACCTACGAGCAGTACTTC. Its translation is CASSSHLPGLATYEQYF.

The chain combines TRBV18 with TRBJ1-5; no clear D. CDR1 is KGHSH, CDR2 LQKENI, per germline. The CDR3 loop spans 12 amino acids. The ends were cut back, 2 bases at V and 5 bases at J, with 4 bases in the middle. CDR3 protein: CASSPSDQPQHF. CDR3 DNA: TGTGCCAGCTCACCATCGGATCAGCCCCAGCATTTT.

The chain couples TRBV7-2 to TRBJ1-6; 12 bases are a match to TRBD1. Germline CDR1 SGHTA, CDR2 FQGNSA. J was trimmed by 5 bases and V by 6 bases; bases with no gene match: 8. The length of the CDR3 is 17 residues. The CDR3 sequence: CASSLRDRGLNNSPLHF. The CDR3 bases are TGTGCCAGCAGTTTAAGGGACAGGGGGCTCAATAATTCACCCCTCCACTTT.

V and J are TRBV4-2 and TRBJ2-3, with TRBD2 as a possible D gene (5 bases). Germline V lookup: CDR1 LGHNA, CDR2 YNFKEQ. CDR3 length: 15 amino acids. Trimming cost V 1 base and J 3 bases, with 11 bases left between them. This chain's CDR3 is CASSQVNRETDTQYF. Written as DNA, the CDR3 is TGTGCCAGCAGCCAAGTCAACCGGGAAACAGATACGCAGTATTTT.

The chain joins TRBV7-6 to TRBJ2-1; possibly TRBD2 for D (6 bases). This CDR3 is built from 18 residues. Germline lookup yields CDR1 SGHVS and CDR2 FNYEAQ. The V end was cut by 3 bases, the J end by 4 bases, with 22 bases between. The CDR3 DNA sequence: TGTGCCAGCAGCTTCAGACAAATCGACTGGACTACATACAATGAGCAGTTCTTC. This sequence encodes CASSFRQIDWTTYNEQFF. Filled out from reference TRBV7-6 and TRBJ2-1, the complete variable domain reads GAGVSQSPRYKVTKRGQDVALRCDPISGHVSLYWYRQALGQGPEFLTYFNYEAQQDKSGLPNDRFSAERPEGSISTLTIQRTEQRDSAMYRCASSFRQIDWTTYNEQFFGPGTRLTVL.

This clonotype was recorded many times. V is TRBV5-5 and J is TRBJ2-1; 10 bases align to TRBD1. The CDR3 spans 14 residues. In germline, CDR1 is SGHKS, CDR2 YYEKEE (reference sequence). With 4 bases clipped from V and 4 bases from J, the junction kept 2 bases outside the gene matches. CDR3 nucleotide sequence: TGTGCCAGCAGCGACAGGGGGCTGTACAATGAGCAGTTCTTC. Translation: CASSDRGLYNEQFF. Based on the CDR3 plus reference TRBV5-5 and TRBJ2-1, the full variable domain is DAGVTQSPTHLIKTRGQQVTLRCSPISGHKSVSWYQQVLGQGPQFIFQYYEKEERGRGNFPDRFSARQFPNYSSELNVNALLLGDSALYLCASSDRGLYNEQFFGPGTRLTVL.

J is TRBJ2-1 and V is TRBV11-2; TRBD2 aligns across 10 bases. The germline V gene encodes CDR1 SGHAT and CDR2 FQNNGV. After removal of 6 bases from V and 0 bases from J, the junction contained 5 bases not matched to a gene. The CDR3 covers 16 residues. The CDR3 loop reads CASSSTSGRSYNEQFF. The CDR3 DNA reads TGTGCCAGCAGTTCGACTAGCGGGCGCTCCTACAATGAGCAGTTCTTC. Using reference TRBV11-2 and TRBJ2-1 for the parts outside the CDR3, the full variable domain is EAGVAQSPRYKIIEKRQSVAFWCNPISGHATLYWYQQILGQGPKLLIQFQNNGVVDDSQLPKDRFSAERLKGVDSTLKIQPAKLEDSAVYLCASSSTSGRSYNEQFFGPGTRLTVL.

This clonotype was counted ten times or more. Germline and junction disagree at one end, which may indicate a read error. The genes are TRBV5-1 and TRBJ2-7; the D call may be TRBD1 or TRBD2 (5 bases each). The germline gives CDR1 SGHRS, CDR2 YFSETQ. The CDR3 has 13 amino acids. DNA of the CDR3: TGTGCCAGCAGCTTAGCAGGGAGCTACGAGCAGTACTTC. Translated, it gives CASSLAGSYEQYF.

This chain connects TRBV30 to TRBJ2-1; D perhaps matches TRBD1 (5 bases). The germline V and J ends were trimmed by 7 bases and 1 base, with 14 bases remaining between them. The germline gives CDR1 GTSNPN, CDR2 SVGIG (reference sequence). The CDR3 loop spans 14 amino acids. The CDR3 DNA is TGTGCCTTTCAAAAACAGGTATCCTACAATGAGCAGTTCTTC. Translation gives CAFQKQVSYNEQFF.

This clonotype was counted many times. The chain recombines TRBV29-1 with TRBJ2-7, with D perhaps TRBD1 (5 bases). Germline CDR1 is SQVTM and CDR2 is ANQGSEA. The CDR3 runs to 14 residues. V was pared by 7 bases and J by 0 bases, with 16 bases between. The CDR3 protein is CSAGDSFFSYEQYF. Written as DNA, the CDR3 is TGCAGCGCCGGAGACAGCTTTTTCTCCTACGAGCAGTACTTC.

The genes are TRBV5-1 and TRBJ2-5; the match to TRBD1 covers 12 bases. V lost 2 bases and J lost 5; bases outside the gene matches: 7. The CDR3 sequence is 16 residues long. Germline CDR1 SGHRS, CDR2 YFSETQ. The CDR3: CASSFSGTGGQETQYF. The CDR3 DNA is TGCGCCAGCAGCTTTTCCGGGACAGGGGGCCAGGAGACCCAGTACTTC.

This clonotype has at least ten counts. The gene calls are TRBV15 and TRBJ1-5; D is perhaps TRBD1 (6 bases). Germline V gene lookup returns CDR1 LNHNV and CDR2 YYDKDF (reference sequence). This CDR3 is 13 amino acids long. V gave up 0 bases and J gave up 7 bases, with 7 bases separating them. CDR3 residues: CATSREGQQPQHF. CDR3 sequence (DNA): TGTGCCACCAGCAGAGAAGGACAGCAGCCCCAGCATTTT.

The chain uses TRBV5-6 and TRBJ2-1, with 8 bases aligning to TRBD2. The CDR3 totals 18 residues. The V segment lost 1 base and the J segment 6 bases; nucleotides outside the gene matches: 15. Germline CDR1 is SGHDT and CDR2 is YYEEEE. The CDR3 coding sequence is TGTGCCAGCAGCTTGACCAGCGGGGGCCAAAGAGGGGGCAATGAGCAGTTCTTC. Protein product: CASSLTSGGQRGGNEQFF.

V gene TRBV4-3 combines with J gene TRBJ2-6; D not certain. The V gene's germline CDR1 is LGHNA and CDR2 YSLEER. The V end lost 4 bases, the J end lost 2 bases, and 12 bases lay between the germline ends. The CDR3 is 16 amino acids. CDR3 residues: CASSPSRRPGANVLTF. As DNA, the CDR3 is TGCGCCAGCAGCCCCTCTCGGCGCCCTGGGGCCAACGTCCTGACTTTC.

This clonotype has only a few counts. The genes are TRBV29-1 and TRBJ2-7; 14 positions agree with TRBD2. The V gene end was trimmed by 3 bases and the J gene end by 7 bases; junction bases not matched to a gene: 11. This CDR3 is built from 16 residues. Germline V CDR1 and CDR2: SQVTM, ANQGSEA. The CDR3 sequence is CSVEGTSGSSIGEQYF. The DNA of the CDR3 is TGCAGCGTTGAGGGGACTAGCGGGAGTTCTATCGGGGAGCAGTACTTC.

V is TRBV24-1 and J is TRBJ2-5, with 9 bases that match TRBD2. The CDR3 runs to 15 residues. J was trimmed by 5 bases and V by 5 bases; bases with no gene match: 8. Germline V CDR1 and CDR2: KGHDR, SFDVKD. CDR3 amino acids: CATSAGSGRRETQYF. The DNA for the CDR3 is TGTGCCACCAGTGCGGGTAGCGGGAGAAGGGAGACCCAGTACTTC.

This clonotype was picked up a small number of times. The chain joins TRBV11-1 to TRBJ1-1; a weak D match, TRBD1 (5 bases). The CDR3 is made up of 16 amino acids. CDR1 is SGHAT, CDR2 FQDESV, per germline (reference sequence). Trimming took off 5 bases at V and 1 base at J, with 17 bases between the two ends. The CDR3 is CASSARITGGNTEAFF. For the CDR3, the DNA is TGTGCCAGCAGCGCGCGAATAACCGGGGGGAACACTGAAGCTTTCTTT. The variable domain in full, completed from reference TRBV11-1 and TRBJ1-1, reads EAEVAQSPRYKITEKSQAVAFWCDPISGHATLYWYRQILGQGPELLVQFQDESVVDDSQLPKDRFSAERLKGVDSTLKIQPAELGDSAMYLCASSARITGGNTEAFFGQGTRLTVV.

This rearrangement joins TRBV12-3 or TRBV12-4 to TRBJ2-3; D gene ambiguous. The CDR3 totals 15 residues. V lost 7 bases to trimming and J lost 1 base, with 15 bases between them. The CDR3, as DNA: TGTGCCAGCACCACAAGTGGGGAACGCACAGATACGCAGTATTTT. Its translation is CASTTSGERTDTQYF.

This clonotype was found many times. V is TRBV20-1 and J is TRBJ2-3, with 14 nucleotides matching TRBD2. The junction had 10 bases not matched to a gene; V was cut back by 5 bases and J by 6 bases. The CDR3 has 16 amino acids. Germline V gene sequence: CDR1 DFQATT, CDR2 SNEGSKA (reference sequence). This CDR3 is CSALGGLAGGMDTQYF. The CDR3 bases are TGCAGTGCTCTGGGAGGACTAGCGGGAGGCATGGATACGCAGTATTTT.

A few counts support this clonotype. The chain links TRBV4-1 to TRBJ2-3, with TRBD2 identical over 9 bases. CDR1 and CDR2 (germline): MGHRA, YSYEKL. This CDR3 comprises 17 residues. Germline trimming cut 0 bases from V and 3 bases from J; bases unmatched to any gene: 7. The CDR3 is CASSQEKSGRPTDTQYF. For the CDR3, the DNA is TGCGCCAGCAGCCAAGAGAAAAGCGGGAGGCCGACAGATACGCAGTATTTT.

This clonotype was seen a few times. The gene calls are TRBV7-2 and TRBJ2-1; 9 bases line up with TRBD2. This CDR3 spans 15 amino acids. After removal of 1 base from V and 14 bases from J, the junction contained 12 bases not matched to a gene. Germline V lookup: CDR1 SGHTA, CDR2 FQGNSA. CDR3 nucleotide sequence: TGTGCCAGCAGCTTAGACGGTAGCGGGAGCCTCTCCAAGTTCTTC. Translated, it gives CASSLDGSGSLSKFF.

The chain recombines TRBV12-3 or TRBV12-4 with TRBJ2-1; possible D gene TRBD2, 7 bases. The CDR3 loop spans 15 amino acids. V was cut by 2 bases and J by 6 bases, with 14 bases left in between. The CDR3 nucleotides are TGTGCCAGCAGTTTAAGGGGGGGTTATCGCAATGAGCAGTTCTTC. Translation: CASSLRGGYRNEQFF.